This T cell receptor (beta chain) was observed in a study of cytomegalovirus exposure and HLA in healthy donors. Germline CDR1 and CDR2: MNHEY and SMNVEV (reference sequence). CDR3 size: 15 residues. Trimming at V came to 3 bases and at J to 2 bases, leaving 6 bases not matched to a gene. Generated by immunoSEQ multiplex PCR, the TCRdb table keeps only in-frame clones and is missing some. Found here are over 120,000 clones, roughly 89% of them singletons; the top ten hold about 8.2%. The chain combines TRBV27 with TRBJ2-7; the match to TRBD2 covers 8 bases. The clonotype originates from a woman aged 18-35 years in good health and CMV-seropositive. Sequencing used PBMCs. This CDR3 is CASSFGRGAPYEQYF. As DNA, the CDR3 is TGTGCCAGCAGTTTCGGGCGGGGGGCACCCTACGAGCAGTACTTC.